The 20 T cell receptor beta chains listed next were all sequenced from one sample in a study of T cells in Graves' hyperthyroidism and ophthalmopathy. The investigators amplified TCR beta CDR3 regions from RNA transcripts. HTBI primers drove first-round RT-PCR of the TCR CDR3. TCRdb analysed the multiplex PCR reads with MiXCR anew, one entry per CDR3 protein. The sample yields about 530,000 distinct CDR3 sequences, 15% to 20% seen once. The sample consisted of blood. The receptors stem from a woman aged 18-30 years with Graves' ophthalmopathy.

There are many counts of this clonotype. This chain connects TRBV30 to TRBJ1-1; tentative D call: TRBD1 (5 bases). The CDR3 length is 13 residues. V dropped 4 bases and J dropped 1 base, with 10 bases sitting between them. Per germline, CDR1 GTSNPN and CDR2 SVGIG (reference sequence). For the CDR3, the DNA is TGTGCCTGGACTCAGAGGGGGAACACTGAAGCTTTCTTT. This gives the protein CAWTQRGNTEAFF.

At least ten counts were recorded for this clonotype. CDR3 region: CASTSGALYGYTF. CDR3 nucleotides: TGTGCCAGTACGAGCGGGGCCCTCTATGGCTACACCTTC. The V gene is TRBV28, the J gene TRBJ1-2; TRBD1 is a possible D gene (5 bases). Germline V CDR1 and CDR2: MDHEN, SYDVKM. CDR3 size: 13 residues. V was cut by 9 bases and J by 4 bases, with 15 bases left in between.

This chain connects TRBV10-3 to TRBJ2-1, with 11 nucleotides matching TRBD2. Germline CDR1 ENHRY, CDR2 SYGVKD. The junction had 9 bases not matched to a gene; V was cut back by 6 bases and J by 5 bases. CDR3 length: 16 residues. CDR3 coding DNA: TGTGCCATCAGCACTCTAACTAGCGGGGGTAACAATGAGCAGTTCTTC. Translation: CAISTLTSGGNNEQFF.

The gene calls are TRBV6-2 or TRBV6-3 and TRBJ1-1, with TRBD1 identical over 10 bases. CDR3 length: 15 amino acids. V shed 6 bases, J shed 1 base, and the junction held 5 bases outside the gene matches. Germline lookup yields CDR1 MNHEY and CDR2 SVGEGT. Here the CDR3 DNA reads TGTGCCAGCAGACAGGACAGGGGGAAGAACACTGAAGCTTTCTTT. This encodes CASRQDRGKNTEAFF.

J is TRBJ2-7 and V is TRBV14; the D gene is possibly TRBD1 (5 bases). Germline CDR1 is SGHDN and CDR2 is FVKESK. Trimming stripped 6 bases from V and 0 bases from J, with 9 bases between. CDR3 size: 13 residues. The CDR3 reads CASRDISSYEQYF. Here the CDR3 DNA reads TGTGCCAGCAGGGACATTAGCTCCTACGAGCAGTACTTC.

This clonotype came up a few times. This chain uses TRBV19 with TRBJ2-2; a weak D match, TRBD1 (5 bases). Between the trimmed V and J ends, which lost 3 bases and 1 base, there was a span of 9 bases. CDR1 is LNHDA and CDR2 is SQIVND in the germline V gene (reference sequence). The CDR3 contains 15 residues. CDR3: CASSIERGNTGELFF. The DNA of the CDR3 is TGTGCCAGTAGTATTGAAAGGGGGAACACCGGGGAGCTGTTTTTT.

Notes on this clonotype: This may stem from a read error, because a much larger clone lies one nucleotide away. The rearrangement uses TRBV9 and TRBJ2-1; D remains ambiguous. Trimming cost V 4 bases and J 5 bases, with 4 bases left between them. Germline V gives CDR1 SGDLS, CDR2 YYNGEE. The CDR3 is made up of 11 amino acids. CDR3 region: CASSNHNEQFF. DNA of the CDR3: TGTGCCAGCAGCAACCACAATGAGCAGTTCTTC.

This clonotype was observed many times. This chain connects TRBV7-6 to TRBJ2-1; 12 bases are a match to TRBD2. CDR3 length: 15 amino acids. Germline CDR1 SGHVS, CDR2 FNYEAQ. Trimming at V came to 6 bases and at J to 2 bases, leaving 2 bases not matched to a gene. Here the CDR3 DNA reads TGTGCCAGCAGTAGACTAGCGGGGGCCTACAATGAGCAGTTCTTC. It codes for CASSRLAGAYNEQFF.

This clonotype was observed a few times. The chain recombines TRBV7-2 with TRBJ2-2; no clear D. Germline V gives CDR1 SGHTA, CDR2 FQGNSA. Trimming pared 5 bases from V and 4 bases from J, leaving 8 bases between. The CDR3 totals 13 residues. CDR3 nucleotides: TGTGCCAGCAGCCCTCATAGCACCGGGGAGCTGTTTTTT. Its protein product is CASSPHSTGELFF.

Comment on this clonotype: A much more abundant neighbour one base away suggests this may be a read error. The V gene is TRBV27, the J gene TRBJ2-7; 7 bases are shared with TRBD2. CDR1 and CDR2 (germline): MNHEY, SMNVEV (reference sequence). The CDR3 extends over 13 amino acids. With V trimmed by 3 bases and J by 6 bases, 5 bases remained unmatched. CDR3 in DNA: TGTGCCAGCAGTTTGAGCGGGAATCTCGAGCAGTACTTC. This codes for CASSLSGNLEQYF.

This clonotype showed up many times. This rearrangement joins TRBV28 to TRBJ2-7; D possibly uses TRBD1 or TRBD2 (5 bases each). Germline CDR1 MDHEN, CDR2 SYDVKM. The V end was cut by 5 bases, the J end by 2 bases, with 13 bases between. The CDR3 is 14 residues long. CDR3 in DNA: TGTGCCAGCAGTCTCTCCGGGACCACCTACGAGCAGTACTTC. It encodes CASSLSGTTYEQYF.

There are many counts of this clonotype. The chain uses TRBV20-1 and TRBJ2-1; 9 bases are a match to TRBD2. Germline lookup yields CDR1 DFQATT and CDR2 SNEGSKA (reference sequence). The J segment lost 2 bases and the V segment lost 1 base, leaving 15 bases of the junction unmatched. The CDR3 consists of 19 residues. CDR3 sequence: CSARGASRLAVLAYNEQFF. DNA for the CDR3: TGCAGTGCTAGAGGTGCTTCGAGACTAGCGGTACTTGCCTACAATGAGCAGTTCTTC.

The sample holds many counts of this clonotype. The DNA for the CDR3 is TGTGCCAGCAGCCCCCCCAGGGCGCTCACTGAAGCTTTCTTT. The encoded protein is CASSPPRALTEAFF. The chain employs TRBV27 and TRBJ1-1; possible D gene TRBD1, 5 bases. Germline lookup yields CDR1 MNHEY and CDR2 SMNVEV (reference sequence). The ends were cut back, 6 bases at V and 4 bases at J, with 15 bases in the middle. The length of the CDR3 is 14 residues.

Note on this clonotype: Possible read error: a much larger clone is one base away. The V call is TRBV12-3 or TRBV12-4, the J call TRBJ1-1; D is unclear. The CDR3 totals 14 residues. Trimming took off 6 bases at V and 4 bases at J, with 15 bases between the two ends. CDR3 sequence reads: CASRFNGRGTEAFF. The CDR3 DNA reads as TGTGCCAGCAGGTTCAACGGACGGGGCACTGAAGCTTTCTTT.

In this sample, this clonotype turned up many times. V usage is TRBV3-1 and J usage is TRBJ1-2; D not certain. V shed 1 base and J shed 4 bases, with 10 bases lying between them. Germline V lookup: CDR1 LGHDT, CDR2 YNNKEL (reference sequence). The CDR3 is 14 amino acids. The CDR3 region has the DNA TGTGCCAGCAGCCAAGTGAAGGGTCTCTATGGCTACACCTTC. It translates to CASSQVKGLYGYTF.

This clonotype turned up a few times. The rearrangement uses TRBV4-1 and TRBJ2-7, with D perhaps matching TRBD1 or TRBD2 (5 bases each). The V end was cut by 0 bases, the J end by 4 bases, with 13 bases between. Germline V gene sequence: CDR1 MGHRA, CDR2 YSYEKL. The CDR3 runs to 15 residues. CDR3: CASSQERGDIYEQYF. DNA of the CDR3: TGCGCCAGCAGCCAAGAAAGAGGGGATATTTACGAGCAGTACTTC.

This clonotype was detected ten times or more. The chain couples TRBV10-3 to TRBJ2-6; TRBD1 matches at 7 bases. CDR3 length: 16 amino acids. Per germline, CDR1 ENHRY and CDR2 SYGVKD. The V gene end was trimmed by 10 bases and the J gene end by 4 bases; junction bases not matched to a gene: 13. The CDR3 sequence is CASSGTVPSGANVLTF. DNA of the CDR3: TGTGCCAGCTCCGGGACAGTCCCCTCAGGGGCCAACGTCCTGACTTTC.

The chain joins TRBV6-2 or TRBV6-3 to TRBJ2-7; 8 nucleotides line up with TRBD2. Losses at the gene ends were 6 bases for V and 0 bases for J; bases not matched to a gene: 10. The CDR3 runs to 16 residues. The germline V gene encodes CDR1 MNHEY and CDR2 SVGEGT. The CDR3 DNA reads TGTGCCAGCAGCCAGGTAGCGGGAACCCCCTCCTACGAGCAGTACTTC. It yields the protein CASSQVAGTPSYEQYF.

A few counts support this clonotype. The rearrangement joins TRBV4-1 to TRBJ1-2, with D possibly TRBD1 on 6 matching bases. CDR3 length: 16 amino acids. The V gene lost 0 bases and the J gene lost 0 bases, with 11 bases spanning the gap. CDR1 is MGHRA and CDR2 is YSYEKL in the germline V gene. CDR3 loop: CASSQDSKGANYGYTF. CDR3 sequence (DNA): TGCGCCAGCAGCCAAGATAGTAAGGGGGCTAACTATGGCTACACCTTC.

This clonotype was observed a handful of times. In nucleotides, the CDR3 is TGTGCCAGCAGCACCAGACCAGGACAGGGTAGAGGGGGTGGCTACACCTTC. Translated: CASSTRPGQGRGGGYTF. This rearrangement joins TRBV12-3 or TRBV12-4 to TRBJ1-2, with 8 bases identical to TRBD1. Unmatched junction bases numbered 19, after V lost 6 bases and J lost 7 bases. The CDR3 is 17 amino acids.